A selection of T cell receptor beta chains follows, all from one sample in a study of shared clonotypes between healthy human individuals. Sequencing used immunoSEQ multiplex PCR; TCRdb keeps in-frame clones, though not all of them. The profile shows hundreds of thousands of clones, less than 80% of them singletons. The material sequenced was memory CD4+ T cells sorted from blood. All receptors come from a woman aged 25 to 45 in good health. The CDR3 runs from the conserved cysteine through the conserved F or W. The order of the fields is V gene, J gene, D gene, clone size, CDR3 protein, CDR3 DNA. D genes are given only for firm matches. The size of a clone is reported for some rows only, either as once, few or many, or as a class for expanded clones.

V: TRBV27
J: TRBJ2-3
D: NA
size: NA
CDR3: CASSPKVSSDTQYF
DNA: TGTGCCAGCAGTCCTAAAGTTTCGTCAGATACGCAGTATTTT

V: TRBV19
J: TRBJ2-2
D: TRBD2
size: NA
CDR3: CASSIGGRATGELFF
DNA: TGTGCCAGTAGTATTGGGGGGAGGGCCACCGGGGAGCTGTTTTTT

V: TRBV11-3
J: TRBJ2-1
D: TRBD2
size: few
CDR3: CASSLAGGYNEQFF
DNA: TGTGCCAGCAGCCTGGCGGGAGGGTACAATGAGCAGTTCTTC

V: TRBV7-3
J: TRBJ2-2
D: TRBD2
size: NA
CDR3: CASSLRLLAEDTGELFF
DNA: TGTGCCAGCAGCTTAAGGCTCCTAGCGGAGGACACCGGGGAGCTGTTTTTT

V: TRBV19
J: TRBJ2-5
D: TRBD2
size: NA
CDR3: CASSIAPGTSKETQYF
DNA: TGTGCCAGTAGTATAGCCCCCGGGACTAGTAAAGAGACCCAGTACTTC

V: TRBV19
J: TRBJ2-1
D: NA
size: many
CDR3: CASSIRHWDYEQFF
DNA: TGTGCCAGTAGTATTCGGCACTGGGACTATGAGCAGTTCTTC

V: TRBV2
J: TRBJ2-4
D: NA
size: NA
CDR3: CASRVMEGKNIQYF
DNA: TGTGCCAGCAGAGTGATGGAGGGTAAAAACATTCAGTACTTC

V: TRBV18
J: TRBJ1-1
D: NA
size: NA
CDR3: CASSQDSLDLMNTEAFF
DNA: TGTGCCAGCTCACAGGACAGTCTCGACCTCATGAACACTGAAGCTTTCTTT

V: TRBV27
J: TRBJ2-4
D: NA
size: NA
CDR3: CASSSLLAKNIQYF
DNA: TGTGCCAGCAGTTCGCTTCTAGCCAAAAACATTCAGTACTTC

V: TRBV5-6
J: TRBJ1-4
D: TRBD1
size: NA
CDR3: CASSLYGTGNEKLFF
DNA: TGTGCCAGCAGCTTGTACGGGACAGGAAATGAAAAACTGTTTTTT

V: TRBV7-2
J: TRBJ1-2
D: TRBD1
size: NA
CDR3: CASSLALTGEGGYTF
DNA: TGTGCCAGCAGCTTAGCGCTGACAGGGGAGGGAGGCTACACCTTC

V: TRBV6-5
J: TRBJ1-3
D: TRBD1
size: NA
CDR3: CASSLGTAGGNTIYF
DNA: TGTGCCAGCAGCCTGGGGACCGCAGGGGGGAACACCATATATTTT

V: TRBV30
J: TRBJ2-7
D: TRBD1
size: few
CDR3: CAWSEYRGYEQYF
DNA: TGTGCCTGGAGTGAGTACAGGGGGTACGAGCAGTACTTC

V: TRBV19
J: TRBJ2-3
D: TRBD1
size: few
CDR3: CASSASRGPADTQYF
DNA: TGTGCCAGTAGTGCCTCCAGGGGGCCGGCAGATACGCAGTATTTT

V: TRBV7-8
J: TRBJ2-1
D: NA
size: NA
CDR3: CASSSGLRADEQFF
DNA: TGTGCCAGCAGCTCGGGACTCCGGGCTGATGAGCAGTTCTTC

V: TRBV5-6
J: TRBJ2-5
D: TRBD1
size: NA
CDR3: CASSLQGLRETQYF
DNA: TGTGCCAGCAGCTTACAGGGGTTAAGAGAGACCCAGTACTTC

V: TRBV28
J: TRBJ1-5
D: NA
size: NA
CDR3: CASSLEKGRLMHF
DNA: TGTGCCAGCAGTTTGGAAAAGGGCCGGTTAATGCATTTT

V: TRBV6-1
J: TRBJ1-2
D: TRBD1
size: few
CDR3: CASSVDRGYGYTF
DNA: TGTGCCAGCAGTGTGGACAGGGGATATGGCTACACCTTC

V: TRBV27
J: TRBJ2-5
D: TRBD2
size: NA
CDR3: CASSKLSGSGETQYF
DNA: TGTGCCAGCAGTAAGCTCAGCGGGAGTGGAGAGACCCAGTACTTC

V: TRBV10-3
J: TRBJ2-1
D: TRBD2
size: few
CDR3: CAIAAGAGTSYNEQFF
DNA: TGTGCCATCGCGGCCGGAGCGGGGACCTCCTACAATGAGCAGTTCTTC

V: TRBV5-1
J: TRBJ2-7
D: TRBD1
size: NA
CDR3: CASSLVSGTGGSEQYF
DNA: TGCGCCAGCAGCTTAGTATCCGGGACAGGGGGGAGCGAGCAGTACTTC

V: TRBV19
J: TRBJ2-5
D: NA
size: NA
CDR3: CASSLGQETQYF
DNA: TGTGCCAGTAGTCTAGGGCAAGAGACCCAGTACTTC

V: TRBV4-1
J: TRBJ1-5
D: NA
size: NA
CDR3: CASSQKISNQPQHF
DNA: TGCGCCAGCAGCCAAAAGATTAGCAATCAGCCCCAGCATTTT

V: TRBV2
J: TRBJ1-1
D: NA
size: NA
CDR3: CASRGRVSRLDTEAFF
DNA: TGTGCCAGCAGGGGCCGGGTATCCCGTTTGGACACTGAAGCTTTCTTT

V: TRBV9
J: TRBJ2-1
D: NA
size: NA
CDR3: CASSVELNQYNEQFF
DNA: TGTGCCAGCAGCGTAGAGCTGAATCAGTACAATGAGCAGTTCTTC

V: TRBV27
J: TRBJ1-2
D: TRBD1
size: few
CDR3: CASSVKGGFSYGYTF
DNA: TGTGCCAGCAGTGTAAAAGGGGGCTTTAGCTATGGCTACACCTTC

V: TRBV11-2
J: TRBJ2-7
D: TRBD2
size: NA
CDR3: CASSLHWTSTRGYEQYF
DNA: TGTGCCAGCAGCTTACACTGGACTAGCACCCGAGGGTACGAGCAGTACTTC

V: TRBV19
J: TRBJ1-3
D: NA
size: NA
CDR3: CASSSRSGNTIYF
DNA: TGTGCCAGTAGTTCTCGCTCTGGAAACACCATATATTTT

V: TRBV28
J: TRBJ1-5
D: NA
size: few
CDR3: CASSLLRGSQPQHF
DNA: TGTGCCAGCAGTTTATTGAGGGGGAGTCAGCCCCAGCATTTT

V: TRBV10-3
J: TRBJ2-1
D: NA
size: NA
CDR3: CAISDLYARSSYNEQFF
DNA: TGTGCCATCAGTGACCTGTACGCAAGGAGCTCCTACAATGAGCAGTTCTTC

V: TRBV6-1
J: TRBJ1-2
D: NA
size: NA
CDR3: CASSDFGQYGYTF
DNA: TGTGCCAGCAGTGATTTCGGACAGTACGGCTACACCTTC

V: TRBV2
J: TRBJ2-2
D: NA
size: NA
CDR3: CASSPRSSSVAGELFF
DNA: TGTGCCAGCAGTCCCCGGAGTAGTAGCGTTGCCGGGGAGCTGTTTTTT

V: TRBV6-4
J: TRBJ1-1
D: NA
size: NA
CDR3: CASSATENTEAFF
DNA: TGTGCCAGCAGCGCAACAGAGAACACTGAAGCTTTCTTT

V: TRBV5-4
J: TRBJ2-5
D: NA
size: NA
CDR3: CASGGVEETQYF
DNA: TGTGCCAGCGGGGGTGTCGAAGAGACCCAGTACTTC

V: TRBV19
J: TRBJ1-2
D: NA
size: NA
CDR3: CASTRDWGGYTF
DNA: TGTGCCAGTACCCGGGATTGGGGCGGCTACACCTTC

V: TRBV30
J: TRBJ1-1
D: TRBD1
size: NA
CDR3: CAFISDRGVAFF
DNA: TGTGCCTTTATATCGGACAGGGGAGTAGCTTTCTTT

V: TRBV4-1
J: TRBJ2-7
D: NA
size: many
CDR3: CASSRKGGEGYEQYF
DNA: TGCGCCAGCAGCCGGAAGGGGGGAGAAGGGTACGAGCAGTACTTC

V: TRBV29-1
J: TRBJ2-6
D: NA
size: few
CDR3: CSVVQGGSGANVLTF
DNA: TGCAGCGTTGTACAAGGGGGATCTGGGGCCAACGTCCTGACTTTC

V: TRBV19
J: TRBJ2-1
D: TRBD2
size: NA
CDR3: CASSPGGRRPYNEQFF
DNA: TGTGCCAGTTCCCCGGGGGGGAGGCGTCCCTACAATGAGCAGTTCTTC

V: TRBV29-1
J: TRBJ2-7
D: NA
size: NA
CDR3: CSVTGQPYEQYF
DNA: TGCAGCGTTACAGGACAACCCTACGAGCAGTACTTC

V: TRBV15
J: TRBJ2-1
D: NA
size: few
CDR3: CATTQESYNEQFF
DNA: TGTGCCACCACACAGGAGTCCTACAATGAGCAGTTCTTC

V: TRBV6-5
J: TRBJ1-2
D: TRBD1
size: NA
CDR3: CASRSRDRGSYGYTF
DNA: TGTGCCAGCAGAAGCCGGGACAGGGGTTCCTATGGCTACACCTTC